This TCR beta chain comes out of a study of identical twins' blood T cells (dated by TCRdb to the early 2010s). Looking at the study overall: About 50 million Illumina reads were obtained across roughly 12 libraries, of which six were alpha-chain libraries and six were beta-chain libraries. The study compared TCR alpha and beta chain repertoires of three pairs of monozygous twins using next-generation sequencing to assess genetic influence on repertoire formation. What the study reported, not specific to this receptor: V gene usage, even among non-selected out-of-frame TCRbeta clonotypes, was reported to be markedly more similar within twin pairs than between unrelated donors. Environmental influences could not be excluded as an explanation for twin similarity, since twins were reared together. Among the most abundant TCRbeta clonotypes, every donor shared more CDR3 sequences with her own twin than with unrelated donors. How many CDR3 clonotypes two donors shared depended mainly on the product of their cloneset sizes, and the twins did not clearly stray from this trend. The proposed role of the TCRalpha J segment in MHC recognition during thymic selection was stated to require validation by independent studies.

The donors were six healthy women who made up three monozygous twin pairs. All three twin pairs had been raised together and were thought likely to have encountered the same vaccines and infectious agents. RNA was isolated from peripheral blood mononuclear cells and used to prepare TCR cDNA libraries. The CDR3 holds 13 amino acids from the cysteine to the phenylalanine. Only the CDR3 part of the read is kept: 39 bases, read in frame from the first base. CDR1 and CDR2 are read off the germline V gene as SQVTM and ANQGSEA. V gives up 0 bases and J gives up 6 bases, and the segment between their germline ends measures 9 bases. Turning to this clonotype: No antigen is known for it. No base-level quality is on record; no much larger clone is a single base apart.

Library construction relied on 5' RACE. These reads were obtained on an Illumina Genome Analyzer IIx. To prepare the RNA-based TCR cDNA libraries, a previously described protocol was followed, with several modifications. To prevent cross-contamination, sample-specific barcodes were introduced on both ends of each TCR cDNA library during cDNA synthesis and amplification. The study's processing was this. Between about 95,000 and nearly 500,000 clonotypes were identified per individual, with roughly 2.2 to 3.6 million CDR3-containing reads per library. Reads carrying improper barcode index combinations were removed, after which the MiTCR software was used to build a cloneset for each library. While assembling CDR3 clonotypes, MiTCR corrected PCR and sequencing errors and either filtered or rescued low-quality reads. Artificial out-of-frame clonotypes were mapped to in-frame sequences, with one indel allowed in the CDR3, and then removed. Similarity in V and J gene usage between donors was calculated as the Jensen-Shannon divergence divided by the mean entropy. In TCRdb, the public reads were trimmed at Q25 with fastp and aligned with MiXCR, with productive beta chains retained. A single entry per CDR3 protein holds the most common genes and DNA from its merged rows. The V and J calls and clone size come from TCRdb's table, not from the authors' own analysis. The sample yields 300,000 to 450,000 distinct CDR3 sequences; about 28% were counted once. Jointly, the top ten make up roughly 6.1% of the sample.

In this chain, TRBV29-1 is recombined with TRBJ2-4; TRBD1 is a possible D gene, resting on 5 matching bases. The sample was PBMCs. This TCR was recovered from a woman aged 18-49 years in good health. CDR3 reads: CSVEDRVGNIQYF. The sequenced DNA: TGCAGCGTTGAAGACAGGGTCGGAAACATTCAGTACTTC.